This T cell receptor (beta chain) was identified in a study of T-cell reconstitution after alpha-beta-depleted transplantation in children. Unique molecular identifiers were incorporated when the TCRbeta library was constructed. TCRdb redid the calling of the PCR reads with MiXCR, one entry per CDR3 protein. This table has a few hundred thousand distinct CDR3 sequences, 15% to 20% appearing once. The CDR3 is 16 amino acids. V gave up 4 bases and J gave up 8 bases; unmatched junction bases: 10. The V gene's germline CDR1 is PRHDT and CDR2 FYEKMQ (reference sequence). Overall study findings and caveats: Approximately two months post-transplant, alpha-beta T cells reportedly originated from several hundred expanded graft clones.

Details on this clonotype: Its target is unknown.

This chain joins TRBV13 and TRBJ2-1; 11 nucleotides match TRBD2. Material: PBMCs, mostly from graft donor cells, obtained 360 days after TCRalphabeta/CD19-depleted stem cell transplant. The origin of this receptor is a boy under two years old who had a stem cell transplant for Wiskott-Aldrich syndrome, so the T cells may come from the graft donor. DNA for the CDR3: TGTGCCAGCAGCTCCATGACTAGCGGGGTGGGACATGAGCAGTTCTTC. Amino acids: CASSSMTSGVGHEQFF.